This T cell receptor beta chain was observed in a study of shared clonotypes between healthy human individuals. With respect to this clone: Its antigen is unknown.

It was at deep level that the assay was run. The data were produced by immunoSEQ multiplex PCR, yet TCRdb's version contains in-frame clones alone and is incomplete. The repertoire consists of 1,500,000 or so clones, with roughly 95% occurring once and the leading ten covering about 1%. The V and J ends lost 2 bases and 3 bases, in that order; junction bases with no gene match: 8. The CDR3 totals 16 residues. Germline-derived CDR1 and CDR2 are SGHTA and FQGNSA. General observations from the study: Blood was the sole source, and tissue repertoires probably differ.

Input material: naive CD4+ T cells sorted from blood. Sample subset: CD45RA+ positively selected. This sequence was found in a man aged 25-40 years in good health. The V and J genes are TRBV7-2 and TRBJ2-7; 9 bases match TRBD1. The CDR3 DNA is TGTGCCAGCAGCTTACCCTCCGGGACAGGGATCTACGAGCAGTACTTC. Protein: CASSLPSGTGIYEQYF.